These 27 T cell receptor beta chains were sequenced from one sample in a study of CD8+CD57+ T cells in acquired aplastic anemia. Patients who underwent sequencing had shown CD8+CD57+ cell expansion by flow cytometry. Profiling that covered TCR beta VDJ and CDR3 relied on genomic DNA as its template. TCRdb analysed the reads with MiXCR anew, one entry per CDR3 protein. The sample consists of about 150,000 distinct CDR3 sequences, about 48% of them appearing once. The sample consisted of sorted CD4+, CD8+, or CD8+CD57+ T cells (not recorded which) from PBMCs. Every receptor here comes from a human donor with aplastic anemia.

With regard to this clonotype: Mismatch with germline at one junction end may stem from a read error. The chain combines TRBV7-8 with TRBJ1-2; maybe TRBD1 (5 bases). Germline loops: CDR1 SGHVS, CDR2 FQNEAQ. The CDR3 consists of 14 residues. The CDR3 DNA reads TGTGCCAGCAGCTTAACCTCCGGGACCTATGGCTGCACCTTC. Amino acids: CASSLTSGTYGCTF.

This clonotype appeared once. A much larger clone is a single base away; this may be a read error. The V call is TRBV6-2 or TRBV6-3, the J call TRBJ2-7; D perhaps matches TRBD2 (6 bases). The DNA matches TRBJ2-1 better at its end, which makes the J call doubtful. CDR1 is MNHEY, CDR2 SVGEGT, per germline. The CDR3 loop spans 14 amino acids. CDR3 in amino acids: CASSYGGGRNDQFF. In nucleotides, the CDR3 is TGTGCCAGCAGTTACGGGGGAGGTCGGAATGATCAGTTCTTC.

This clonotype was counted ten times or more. The CDR3 sequence: CASSRSGQGAEQYF. The CDR3 DNA reads as TGTGCCAGCAGTCGAAGCGGACAGGGGGCCGAGCAGTACTTC. J is TRBJ2-7 and V is TRBV12-3 or TRBV12-4; TRBD1 aligns across 11 bases. This CDR3 is built from 14 residues. After removal of 5 bases from V and 6 bases from J, the junction contained 6 bases not matched to a gene.

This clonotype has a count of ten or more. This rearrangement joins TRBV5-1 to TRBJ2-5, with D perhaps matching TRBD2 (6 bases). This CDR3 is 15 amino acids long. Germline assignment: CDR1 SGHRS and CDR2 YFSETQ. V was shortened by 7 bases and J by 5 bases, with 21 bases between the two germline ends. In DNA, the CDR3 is TGCGCCAGCGGACCGGAGGGGCTTGGGGGGGAGACCCAGTACTTC. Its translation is CASGPEGLGGETQYF.

The CDR3 DNA is TGTGCCAGCAGGGCCGGGGCAGGGAAAGATACGCAGTATTTT. Its translation: CASRAGAGKDTQYF. The chain employs TRBV2 and TRBJ2-3; D assignment may be TRBD1 or TRBD2 (5 bases each). Germline CDR1 reads SNHLY; CDR2 reads FYNNEI. V lost 6 bases and J 5 bases, leaving 15 bases between the germline ends. The CDR3 sequence is 14 residues long.

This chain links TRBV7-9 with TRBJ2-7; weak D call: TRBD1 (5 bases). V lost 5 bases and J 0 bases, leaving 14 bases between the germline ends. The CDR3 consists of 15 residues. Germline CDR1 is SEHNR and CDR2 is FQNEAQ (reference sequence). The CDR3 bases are TGTGCCAGCAGCCTACGCACAGGCGCCTCCTACGAGCAGTACTTC. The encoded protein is CASSLRTGASYEQYF. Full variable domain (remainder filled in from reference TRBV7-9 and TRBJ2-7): DTGVSQNPRHKITKRGQNVTFRCDPISEHNRLYWYRQTLGQGPEFLTYFQNEAQLEKSRLLSDRFSAERPKGSFSTLEIQRTEQGDSAMYLCASSLRTGASYEQYFGPGTRLTVT.

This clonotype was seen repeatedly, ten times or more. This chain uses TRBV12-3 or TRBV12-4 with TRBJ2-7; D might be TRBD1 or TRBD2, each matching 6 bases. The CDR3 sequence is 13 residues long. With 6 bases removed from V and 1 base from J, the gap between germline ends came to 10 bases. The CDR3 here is CASSGGLSYEQYF. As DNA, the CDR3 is TGTGCCAGCAGCGGGGGCCTATCCTACGAGCAGTACTTC.

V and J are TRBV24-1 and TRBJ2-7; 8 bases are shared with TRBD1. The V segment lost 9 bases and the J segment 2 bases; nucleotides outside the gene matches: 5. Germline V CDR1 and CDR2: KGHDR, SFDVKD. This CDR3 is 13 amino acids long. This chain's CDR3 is CATGRQGTYEQYF. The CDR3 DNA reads TGTGCCACCGGACGACAGGGGACCTACGAGCAGTACTTC.

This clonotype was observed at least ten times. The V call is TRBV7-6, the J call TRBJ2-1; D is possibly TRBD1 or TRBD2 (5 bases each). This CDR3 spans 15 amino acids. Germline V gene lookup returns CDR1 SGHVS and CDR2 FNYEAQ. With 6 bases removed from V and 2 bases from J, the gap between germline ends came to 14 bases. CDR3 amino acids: CASSPRGPPYNEQFF. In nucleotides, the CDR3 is TGTGCCAGCAGTCCCCGGGGACCCCCCTACAATGAGCAGTTCTTC.

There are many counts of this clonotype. CDR3 nucleotides: TGTGCCAGCAGCTTAGAGTCACGGGGGGCGGGCGGCTACACCTTC. This encodes CASSLESRGAGGYTF. The chain is built from TRBV7-6 and TRBJ1-2; TRBD1 might be the D (6 bases). The CDR3 is 15 residues long. CDR1 is SGHVS, CDR2 FNYEAQ, per germline. V was clipped by 1 base and J by 8 bases, with 17 bases between them. Supplemented by reference TRBV7-6 and TRBJ1-2, the full variable domain reads GAGVSQSPRYKVTKRGQDVALRCDPISGHVSLYWYRQALGQGPEFLTYFNYEAQQDKSGLPNDRFSAERPEGSISTLTIQRTEQRDSAMYRCASSLESRGAGGYTFGSGTRLTVV.

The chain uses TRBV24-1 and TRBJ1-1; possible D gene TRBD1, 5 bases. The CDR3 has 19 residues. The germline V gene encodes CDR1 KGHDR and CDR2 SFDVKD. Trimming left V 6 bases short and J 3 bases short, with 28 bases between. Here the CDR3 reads CATSTSRTCWVPPHTEAFF. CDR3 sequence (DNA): TGTGCCACCAGTACGTCCAGGACATGTTGGGTCCCACCTCACACTGAAGCTTTCTTT.

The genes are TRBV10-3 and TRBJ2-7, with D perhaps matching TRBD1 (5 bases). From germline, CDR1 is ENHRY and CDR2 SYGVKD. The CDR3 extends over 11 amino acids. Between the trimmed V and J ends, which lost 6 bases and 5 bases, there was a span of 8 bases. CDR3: CAIRDNHEQYF. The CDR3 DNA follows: TGTGCCATCAGGGACAACCACGAGCAGTACTTC.

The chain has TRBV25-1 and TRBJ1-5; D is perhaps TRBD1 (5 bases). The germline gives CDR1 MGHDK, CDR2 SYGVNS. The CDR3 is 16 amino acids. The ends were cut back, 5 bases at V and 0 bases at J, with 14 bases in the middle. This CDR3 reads CASSPGTLNSNQPQHF. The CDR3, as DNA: TGTGCCAGCAGTCCCGGGACTTTAAATAGCAATCAGCCCCAGCATTTT. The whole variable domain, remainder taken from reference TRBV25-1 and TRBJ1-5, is EADIYQTPRYLVIGTGKKITLECSQTMGHDKMYWYQQDPGMELHLIHYSYGVNSTEKGDLSSESTVSRIRTEHFPLTLESARPSHTSQYLCASSPGTLNSNQPQHFGDGTRLSIL.

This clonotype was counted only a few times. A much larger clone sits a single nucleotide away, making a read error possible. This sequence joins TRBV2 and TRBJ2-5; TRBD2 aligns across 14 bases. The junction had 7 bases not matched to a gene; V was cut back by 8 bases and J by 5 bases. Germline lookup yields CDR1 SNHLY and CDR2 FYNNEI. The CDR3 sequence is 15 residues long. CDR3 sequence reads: CASGQTSGGGETQYF. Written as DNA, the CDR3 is TGTGCCAGCGGCCAGACTAGCGGGGGGGGGGAGACCCAGTACTTC.

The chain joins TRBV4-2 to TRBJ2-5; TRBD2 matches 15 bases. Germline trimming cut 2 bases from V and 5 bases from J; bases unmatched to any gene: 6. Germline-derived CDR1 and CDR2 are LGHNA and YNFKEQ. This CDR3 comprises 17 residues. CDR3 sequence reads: CASSQRTSGGARETQYF. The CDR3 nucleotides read TGTGCCAGCAGCCAACGGACTAGCGGGGGGGCCCGGGAGACCCAGTACTTC.

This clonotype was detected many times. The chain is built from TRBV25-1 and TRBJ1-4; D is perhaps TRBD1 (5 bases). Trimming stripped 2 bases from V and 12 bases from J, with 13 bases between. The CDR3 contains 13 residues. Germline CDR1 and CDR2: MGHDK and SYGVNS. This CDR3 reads CASSEGAVRELFF. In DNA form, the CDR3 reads TGTGCCAGCAGTGAAGGGGCAGTTAGGGAACTGTTTTTT.

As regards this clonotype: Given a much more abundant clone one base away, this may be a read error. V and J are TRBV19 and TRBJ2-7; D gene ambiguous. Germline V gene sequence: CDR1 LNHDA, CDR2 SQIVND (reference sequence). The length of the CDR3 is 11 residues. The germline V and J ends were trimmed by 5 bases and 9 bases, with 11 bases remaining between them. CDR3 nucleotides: TGTGCCAGTAGTTTTAGGGCCGGGCAGTACTTC. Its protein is CASSFRAGQYF.

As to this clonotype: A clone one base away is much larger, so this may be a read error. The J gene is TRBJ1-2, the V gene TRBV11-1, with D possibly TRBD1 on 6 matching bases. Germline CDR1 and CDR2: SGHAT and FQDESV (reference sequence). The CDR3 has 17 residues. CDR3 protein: CAGSSAGHQGMVNGYTF. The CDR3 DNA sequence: TGTGCCGGCAGCTCCGCGGGCCACCAGGGGATGGTGAATGGCTACACCTTC.

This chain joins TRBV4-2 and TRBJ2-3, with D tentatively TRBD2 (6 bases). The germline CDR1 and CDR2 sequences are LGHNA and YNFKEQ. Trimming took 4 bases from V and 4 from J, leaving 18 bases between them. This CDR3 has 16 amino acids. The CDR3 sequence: CASSRELGGASDTQYF. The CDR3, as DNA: TGTGCCAGCAGCCGAGAACTCGGCGGGGCTTCAGATACGCAGTATTTT.

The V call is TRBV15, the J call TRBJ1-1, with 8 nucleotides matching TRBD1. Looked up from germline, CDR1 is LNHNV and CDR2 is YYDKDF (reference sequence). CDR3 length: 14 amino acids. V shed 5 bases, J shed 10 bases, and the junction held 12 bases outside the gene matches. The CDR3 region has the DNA TGTGCCACCAGCGAAAACCCAGGGGGCCGGGTAGCTTTCTTT. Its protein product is CATSENPGGRVAFF.

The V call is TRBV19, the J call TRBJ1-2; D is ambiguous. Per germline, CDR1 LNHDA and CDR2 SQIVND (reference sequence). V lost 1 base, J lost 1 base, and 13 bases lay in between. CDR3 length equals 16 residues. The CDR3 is CASSIGGAEINYGYTF. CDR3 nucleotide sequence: TGTGCCAGTAGTATAGGGGGAGCCGAAATTAACTATGGCTACACCTTC. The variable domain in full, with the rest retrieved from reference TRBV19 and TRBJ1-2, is DGGITQSPKYLFRKEGQNVTLSCEQNLNHDAMYWYRQDPGQGLRLIYYSQIVNDFQKGDIAEGYSVSREKKESFPLTVTSAQKNPTAFYLCASSIGGAEINYGYTFGSGTRLTVV.

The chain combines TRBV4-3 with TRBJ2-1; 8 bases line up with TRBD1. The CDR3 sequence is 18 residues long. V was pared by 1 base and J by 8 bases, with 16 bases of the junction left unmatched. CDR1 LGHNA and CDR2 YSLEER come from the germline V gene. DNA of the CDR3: TGCGCCAGCAGCCAAGGAATAATCCGGAACAGGGGGTTGGATGAGCAGTTCTTC. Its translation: CASSQGIIRNRGLDEQFF.

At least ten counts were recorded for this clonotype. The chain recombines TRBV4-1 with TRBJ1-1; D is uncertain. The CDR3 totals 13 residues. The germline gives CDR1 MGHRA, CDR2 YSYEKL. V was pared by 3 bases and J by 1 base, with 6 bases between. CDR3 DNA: TGCGCCAGCAGCCACGGGCAGAACACTGAAGCTTTCTTT. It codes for CASSHGQNTEAFF.

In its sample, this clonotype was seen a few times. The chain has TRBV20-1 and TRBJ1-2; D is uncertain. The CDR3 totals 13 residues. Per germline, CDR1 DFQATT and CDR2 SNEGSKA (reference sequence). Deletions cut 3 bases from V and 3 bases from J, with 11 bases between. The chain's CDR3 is CSASKVDHYGYTF. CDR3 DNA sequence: TGCAGTGCTAGTAAGGTAGACCACTATGGCTACACCTTC.

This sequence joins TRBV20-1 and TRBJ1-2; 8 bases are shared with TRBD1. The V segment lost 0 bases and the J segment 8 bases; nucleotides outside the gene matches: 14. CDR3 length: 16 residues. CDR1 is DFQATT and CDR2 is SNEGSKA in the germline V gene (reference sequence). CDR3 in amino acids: CSARDRWGQVPRGYTF. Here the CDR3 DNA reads TGCAGTGCTAGAGATAGGTGGGGACAGGTTCCTAGAGGCTACACCTTC.

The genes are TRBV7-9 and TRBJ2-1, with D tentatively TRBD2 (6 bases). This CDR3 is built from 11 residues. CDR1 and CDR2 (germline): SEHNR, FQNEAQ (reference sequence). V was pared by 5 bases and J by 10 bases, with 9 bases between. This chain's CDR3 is CASSSGLEQFF. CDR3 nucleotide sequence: TGTGCCAGCAGCAGCGGACTAGAGCAGTTCTTC.

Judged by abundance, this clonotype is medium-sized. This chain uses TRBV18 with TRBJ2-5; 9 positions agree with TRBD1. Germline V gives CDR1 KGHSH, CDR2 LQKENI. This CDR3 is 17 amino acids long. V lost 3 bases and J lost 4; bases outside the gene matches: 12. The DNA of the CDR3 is TGTGCCAGCTCACCGGCGACAGGGGGGGAATCCGGAGAGACCCAGTACTTC. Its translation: CASSPATGGESGETQYF.